A selection of T cell receptor beta chains follows, all from one sample in a study of blood T cell repertoires in COVID-19. Measured with immunoSEQ multiplex PCR; TCRdb has only the in-frame clones, and not every one. Of approximately 350,000 clones in the sample, roughly four fifths were seen once. Sequenced sample: PBMCs or T cells enriched from blood (not recorded which). The origin of the receptors is a woman in her forties or fifties who had recovered from COVID-19. Both conserved end residues are part of each CDR3. Fields, in order: clone size, D gene, J gene, V gene, CDR3 DNA, CDR3 protein. The D gene is left open where the match is weak. Not all rows give a size; the values are once, few, many and, for expanded clones, a class.

clone_size: NA; d_call: NA; j_call: TRBJ2-1; v_call: TRBV14; cdr3_nt: TGTGCCAGCAGCCAAGGGAGCCCCTACAATGAGCAGTTCTTC; cdr3_aa: CASSQGSPYNEQFF
clone_size: NA; d_call: NA; j_call: TRBJ1-2; v_call: TRBV29-1; cdr3_nt: TGCAGCGTTCAGCGACAGAACTATGGCTACACCTTC; cdr3_aa: CSVQRQNYGYTF
clone_size: NA; d_call: NA; j_call: TRBJ1-5; v_call: TRBV6-1; cdr3_nt: TGTGCCAGCAGTGAATCGCTAGGGGGTCAGCCCCAGCATTTT; cdr3_aa: CASSESLGGQPQHF
clone_size: NA; d_call: NA; j_call: TRBJ1-2; v_call: TRBV27; cdr3_nt: TGTGCCAGCAGTTTGGGTGGGGGGACTCCAGCCTCCTATGGCTACACCTTC; cdr3_aa: CASSLGGGTPASYGYTF
clone_size: NA; d_call: NA; j_call: TRBJ2-7; v_call: TRBV12-3/TRBV12-4; cdr3_nt: TGTGCCAGCAGTTGGACAAACAACGAGCAGTACTTC; cdr3_aa: CASSWTNNEQYF
clone_size: few; d_call: TRBD1; j_call: TRBJ2-7; v_call: TRBV15; cdr3_nt: TGTGCCACCAGCTCCCACAGGGGGCGTGAGCAGTACTTC; cdr3_aa: CATSSHRGREQYF
clone_size: NA; d_call: TRBD2; j_call: TRBJ2-3; v_call: TRBV19; cdr3_nt: TGTGCCAGTAGTGGGCGGGAGACCCTCACAGATACGCAGTATTTT; cdr3_aa: CASSGRETLTDTQYF
clone_size: NA; d_call: NA; j_call: TRBJ1-5; v_call: TRBV5-6; cdr3_nt: TGTGCCAGCAGCTTGGGGCAGAGCAATCAGCCCCAGCATTTT; cdr3_aa: CASSLGQSNQPQHF
clone_size: few; d_call: TRBD1; j_call: TRBJ1-6; v_call: TRBV11-3; cdr3_nt: TGTGCCAGCAGCCAAAGTCCGGGACAGGGGAGCTATTCACCCCTCCACTTT; cdr3_aa: CASSQSPGQGSYSPLHF
clone_size: NA; d_call: NA; j_call: TRBJ2-7; v_call: TRBV10-3; cdr3_nt: TGTGCCATCGGTCCTACCTACGAGCAGTACTTC; cdr3_aa: CAIGPTYEQYF
clone_size: NA; d_call: TRBD2; j_call: TRBJ2-1; v_call: TRBV19; cdr3_nt: TGTGCCAGTAGTCGGATCCCTAGCGGGAGTAGCAACAATGAGCAGTTCTTC; cdr3_aa: CASSRIPSGSSNNEQFF
clone_size: NA; d_call: NA; j_call: TRBJ1-1; v_call: TRBV6-2/TRBV6-3; cdr3_nt: TGTGCCAGCAGTTGGAGCAGGGGGAACACTGAAGCTTTCTTT; cdr3_aa: CASSWSRGNTEAFF